This T cell receptor beta chain was sequenced in a study of CD8+CD57+ T cells in acquired aplastic anemia. The use of genomic DNA as template underpinned the TCR beta VDJ and CDR3 profiling. TCRdb processed the reads anew with MiXCR; each CDR3 protein has one entry. The profile covers 270,000 or so distinct CDR3 sequences, with 82% appearing a single time and approximately 42% taken by the ten largest. Germline assignment: CDR1 SGDLS and CDR2 YYNGEE. Unmatched junction bases numbered 8, after V lost 1 base and J lost 6 bases. The CDR3 length is 15 residues. This clonotype was seen just once. Previously, flow cytometry had revealed CD8+CD57+ cell expansion in the patients chosen for sequencing. Severe acquired aplastic anemia was present in every patient. There was no therapy given to any patient before the blood sampling took place.

The sequence came from a human donor with aplastic anemia. The chain is built from TRBV9 and TRBJ2-3; TRBD1 matches at 7 bases. Sequencing used sorted CD4+, CD8+, or CD8+CD57+ T cells (not recorded which) from PBMCs. The CDR3 is CASSVQFGQADTQYF. The CDR3 nucleotides are TGTGCCAGCAGCGTACAGTTTGGACAGGCGGATACGCAGTATTTT.